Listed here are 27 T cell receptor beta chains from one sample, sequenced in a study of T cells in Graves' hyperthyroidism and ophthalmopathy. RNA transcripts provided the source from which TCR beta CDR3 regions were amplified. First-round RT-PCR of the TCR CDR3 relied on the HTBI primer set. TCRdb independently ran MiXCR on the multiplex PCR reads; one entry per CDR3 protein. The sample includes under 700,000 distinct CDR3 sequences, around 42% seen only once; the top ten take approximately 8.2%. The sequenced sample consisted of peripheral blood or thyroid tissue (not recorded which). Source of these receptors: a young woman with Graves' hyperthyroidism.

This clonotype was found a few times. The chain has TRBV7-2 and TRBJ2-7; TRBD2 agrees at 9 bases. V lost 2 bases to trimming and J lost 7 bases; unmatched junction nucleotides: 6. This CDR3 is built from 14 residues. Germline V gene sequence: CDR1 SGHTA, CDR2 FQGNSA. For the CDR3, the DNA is TGTGCCAGCAGCTTAACTAGCGGGTGGGGAGAGCAGTACTTC. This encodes CASSLTSGWGEQYF. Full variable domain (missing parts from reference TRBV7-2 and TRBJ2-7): GAGVSQSPSNKVTEKGKDVELRCDPISGHTALYWYRQSLGQGLEFLIYFQGNSAPDKSGLPSDRFSAERTGGSVSTLTIQRTQQEDSAVYLCASSLTSGWGEQYFGPGTRLTVT.

The CDR3 bases are TGTGCCAGCGAGAACAGGGGGCATGGCTACACCTTC. This sequence encodes CASENRGHGYTF. The chain couples TRBV19 to TRBJ1-2, with 9 nucleotides matching TRBD1. Trimming at V came to 9 bases and at J to 6 bases, leaving 5 bases not matched to a gene. CDR1 is LNHDA and CDR2 is SQIVND in the germline V gene (reference sequence). The CDR3 extends over 12 amino acids.

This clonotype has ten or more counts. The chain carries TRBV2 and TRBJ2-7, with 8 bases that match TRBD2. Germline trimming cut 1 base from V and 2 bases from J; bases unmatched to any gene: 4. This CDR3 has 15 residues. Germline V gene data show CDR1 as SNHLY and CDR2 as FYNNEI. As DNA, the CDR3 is TGTGCCAGCAGTGAAGAGGCGGGAGGACCCTACGAGCAGTACTTC. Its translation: CASSEEAGGPYEQYF.

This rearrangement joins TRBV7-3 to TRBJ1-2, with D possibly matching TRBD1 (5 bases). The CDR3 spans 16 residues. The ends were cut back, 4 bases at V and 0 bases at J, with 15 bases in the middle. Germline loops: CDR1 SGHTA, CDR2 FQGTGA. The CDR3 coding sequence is TGTGCCAGCAGCTATGCACGGACAACTGCTAACTATGGCTACACCTTC. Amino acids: CASSYARTTANYGYTF.

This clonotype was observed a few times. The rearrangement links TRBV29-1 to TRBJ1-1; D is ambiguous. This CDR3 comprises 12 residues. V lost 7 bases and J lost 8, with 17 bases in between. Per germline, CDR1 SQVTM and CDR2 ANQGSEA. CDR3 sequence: CSAEPDRREAFF. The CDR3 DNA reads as TGCAGCGCCGAACCCGATAGGAGAGAAGCTTTCTTT.

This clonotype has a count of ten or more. The CDR3 reads CASSLLGGGETQYF. Here the CDR3 DNA reads TGTGCCAGCAGCTTATTGGGAGGAGGAGAGACCCAGTACTTC. The chain joins TRBV7-2 to TRBJ2-5, with a tentative D call TRBD2 (6 bases). The CDR3 spans 14 residues. The V and J ends lost 2 bases and 4 bases respectively, with 11 bases between them. The germline CDR1 and CDR2 sequences are SGHTA and FQGNSA.

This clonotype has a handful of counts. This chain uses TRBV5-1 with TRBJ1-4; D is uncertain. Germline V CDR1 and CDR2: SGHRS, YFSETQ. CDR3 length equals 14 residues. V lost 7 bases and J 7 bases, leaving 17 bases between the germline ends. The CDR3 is CASGLGETGEKLFF. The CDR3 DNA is TGCGCCAGCGGCCTCGGGGAAACGGGTGAAAAACTGTTTTTT.

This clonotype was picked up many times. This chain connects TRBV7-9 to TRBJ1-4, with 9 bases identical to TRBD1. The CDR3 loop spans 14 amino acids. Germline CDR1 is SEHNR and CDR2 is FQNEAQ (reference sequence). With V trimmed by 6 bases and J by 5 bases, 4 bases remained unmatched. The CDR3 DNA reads TGTGCCAGCAGTGCCGGGACAGGGAATGAAAAACTGTTTTTT. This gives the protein CASSAGTGNEKLFF. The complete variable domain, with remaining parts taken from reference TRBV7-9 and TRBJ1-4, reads DTGVSQNPRHKITKRGQNVTFRCDPISEHNRLYWYRQTLGQGPEFLTYFQNEAQLEKSRLLSDRFSAERPKGSFSTLEIQRTEQGDSAMYLCASSAGTGNEKLFFGSGTQLSVL.

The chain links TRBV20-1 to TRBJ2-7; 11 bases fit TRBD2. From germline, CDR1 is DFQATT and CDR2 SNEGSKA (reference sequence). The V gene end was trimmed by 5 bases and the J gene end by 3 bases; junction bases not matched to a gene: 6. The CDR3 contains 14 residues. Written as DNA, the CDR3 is TGCAGTGCTCTACTTAGCGGGAGGGGCTACGAGCAGTACTTC. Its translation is CSALLSGRGYEQYF.

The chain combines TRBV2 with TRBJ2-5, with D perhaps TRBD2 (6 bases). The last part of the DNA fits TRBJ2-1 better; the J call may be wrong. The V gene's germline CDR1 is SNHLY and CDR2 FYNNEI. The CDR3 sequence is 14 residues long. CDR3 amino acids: CASSEGGETNEQFF. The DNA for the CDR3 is TGTGCCAGCAGTGAAGGGGGGGAGACGAATGAGCAGTTCTTC.

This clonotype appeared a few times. CDR3 protein: CASSPDTGELNSPLHF. CDR3 nucleotide sequence: TGTGCCAGCAGCCCTGACACCGGGGAGCTGAATTCACCCCTCCACTTT. The rearrangement links TRBV7-3 to TRBJ1-6, with no clear D. Per germline, CDR1 SGHTA and CDR2 FQGTGA. The V end lost 5 bases, the J end lost 7 bases, and 18 bases lay between the germline ends. This CDR3 region has 16 residues.

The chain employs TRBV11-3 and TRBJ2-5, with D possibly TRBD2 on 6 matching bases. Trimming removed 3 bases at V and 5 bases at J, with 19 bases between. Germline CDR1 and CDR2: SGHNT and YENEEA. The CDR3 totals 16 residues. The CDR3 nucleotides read TGTGCCAGCAGCTTCGGGGGAGTCCAGAGTTTCGAGACCCAGTACTTC. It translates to CASSFGGVQSFETQYF. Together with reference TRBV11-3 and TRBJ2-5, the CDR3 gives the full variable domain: EAGVVQSPRYKIIEKKQPVAFWCNPISGHNTLYWYLQNLGQGPELLIRYENEEAVDDSQLPKDRFSAERLKGVDSTLKIQPAELGDSAVYLCASSFGGVQSFETQYFGPGTRLLVL.

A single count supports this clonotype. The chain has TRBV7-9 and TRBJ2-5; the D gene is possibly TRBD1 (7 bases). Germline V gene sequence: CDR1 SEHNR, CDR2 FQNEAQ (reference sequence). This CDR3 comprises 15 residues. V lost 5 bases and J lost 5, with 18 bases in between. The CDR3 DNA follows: TGTGCCAGCAGCCCAGGAGGGGGCAGGGAGGAGACCCAGTACTTC. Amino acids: CASSPGGGREETQYF.

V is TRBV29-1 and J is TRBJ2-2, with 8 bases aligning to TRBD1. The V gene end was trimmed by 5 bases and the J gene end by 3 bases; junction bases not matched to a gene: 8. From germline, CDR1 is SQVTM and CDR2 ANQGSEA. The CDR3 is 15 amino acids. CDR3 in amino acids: CSVRQGKVDTGELFF. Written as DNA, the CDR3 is TGCAGCGTTAGACAGGGGAAGGTGGACACCGGGGAGCTGTTTTTT.

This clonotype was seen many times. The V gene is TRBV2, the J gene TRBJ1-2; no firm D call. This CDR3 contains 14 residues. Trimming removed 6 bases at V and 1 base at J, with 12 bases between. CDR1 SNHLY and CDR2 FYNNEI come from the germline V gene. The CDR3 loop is CASRDYADNYGYTF. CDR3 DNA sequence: TGTGCCAGCAGAGACTACGCCGATAACTATGGCTACACCTTC.

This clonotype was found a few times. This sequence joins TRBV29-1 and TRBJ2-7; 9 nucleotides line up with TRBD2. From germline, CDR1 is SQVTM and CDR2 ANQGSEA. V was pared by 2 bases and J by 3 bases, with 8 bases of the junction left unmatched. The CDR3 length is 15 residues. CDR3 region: CSVETVEREDYEQYF. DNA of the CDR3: TGCAGCGTTGAAACCGTCGAGCGGGAGGACTACGAGCAGTACTTC.

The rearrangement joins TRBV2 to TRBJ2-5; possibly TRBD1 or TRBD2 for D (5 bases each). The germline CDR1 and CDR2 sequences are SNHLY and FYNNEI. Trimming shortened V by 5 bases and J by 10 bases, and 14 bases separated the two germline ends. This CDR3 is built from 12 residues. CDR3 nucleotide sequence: TGTGCCAGCAGTCGGGACCCAACGATCCAGTACTTC. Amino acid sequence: CASSRDPTIQYF. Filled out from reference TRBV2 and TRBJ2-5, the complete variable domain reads EPEVTQTPSHQVTQMGQEVILRCVPISNHLYFYWYRQILGQKVEFLVSFYNNEISEKSEIFDDQFSVERPDGSNFTLKIRSTKLEDSAMYFCASSRDPTIQYFGPGTRLLVL.

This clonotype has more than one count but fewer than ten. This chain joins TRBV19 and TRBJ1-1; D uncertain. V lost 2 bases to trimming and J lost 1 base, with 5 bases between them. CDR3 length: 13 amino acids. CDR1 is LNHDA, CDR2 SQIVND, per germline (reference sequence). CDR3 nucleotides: TGTGCCAGTAGTATATACAGGAACACTGAAGCTTTCTTT. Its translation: CASSIYRNTEAFF.

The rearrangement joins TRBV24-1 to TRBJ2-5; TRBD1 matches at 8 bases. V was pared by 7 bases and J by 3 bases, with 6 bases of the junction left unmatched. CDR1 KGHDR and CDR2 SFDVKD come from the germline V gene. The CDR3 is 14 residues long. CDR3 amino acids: CATSETGDEETQYF. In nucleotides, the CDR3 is TGTGCCACCAGCGAGACAGGGGATGAAGAGACCCAGTACTTC.

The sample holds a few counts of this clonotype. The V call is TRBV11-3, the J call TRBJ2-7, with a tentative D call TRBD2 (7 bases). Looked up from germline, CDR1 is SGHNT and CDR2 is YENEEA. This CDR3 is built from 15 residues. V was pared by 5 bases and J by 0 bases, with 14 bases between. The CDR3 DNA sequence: TGTGCCAGCAGCGGGAGGGGGACGGTCTCCTACGAGCAGTACTTC. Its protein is CASSGRGTVSYEQYF.

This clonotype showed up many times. CDR3 region: CATSDSDKSGNTIYF. The DNA for the CDR3 is TGTGCCACCAGTGATTCCGATAAATCAGGAAACACCATATATTTT. The chain employs TRBV24-1 and TRBJ1-3; D gene ambiguous. The V end lost 2 bases, the J end lost 4 bases, and 11 bases lay between the germline ends. The CDR3 length is 15 residues. Germline values: CDR1 KGHDR, CDR2 SFDVKD.

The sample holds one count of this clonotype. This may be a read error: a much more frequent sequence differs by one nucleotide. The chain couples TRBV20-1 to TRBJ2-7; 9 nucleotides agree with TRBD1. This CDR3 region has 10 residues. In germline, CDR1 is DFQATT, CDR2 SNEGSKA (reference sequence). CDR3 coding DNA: TGCAGTGCGGACAGGGGCGAGCAGTGCTTC. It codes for CSADRGEQCF.

CDR3 residues: CASSSGQGDYEQYF. The CDR3 DNA sequence: TGTGCCAGCAGCTCGGGACAGGGAGACTACGAGCAGTACTTC. The V and J genes are TRBV7-3 and TRBJ2-7; TRBD1 matches at 9 bases. The germline V gene encodes CDR1 SGHTA and CDR2 FQGTGA. Trimming at V came to 4 bases and at J to 3 bases, leaving 4 bases not matched to a gene. CDR3 size: 14 residues.

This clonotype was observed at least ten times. This CDR3 reads CASSEQTRETQYF. In nucleotides, the CDR3 is TGTGCCAGCAGTGAACAGACTAGAGAGACCCAGTACTTC. The chain links TRBV2 to TRBJ2-5, with D possibly matching TRBD2 (6 bases). The CDR3 spans 13 residues. The germline gives CDR1 SNHLY, CDR2 FYNNEI. Trimming cost V 2 bases and J 4 bases, with 8 bases left between them.

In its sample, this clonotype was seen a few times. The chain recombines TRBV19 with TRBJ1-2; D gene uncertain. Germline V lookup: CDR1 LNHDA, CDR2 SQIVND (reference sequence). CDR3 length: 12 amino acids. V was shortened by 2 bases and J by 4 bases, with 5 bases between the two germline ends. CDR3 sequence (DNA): TGTGCCAGTAGTATAAGCAGCTATGGCTACACCTTC. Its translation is CASSISSYGYTF.

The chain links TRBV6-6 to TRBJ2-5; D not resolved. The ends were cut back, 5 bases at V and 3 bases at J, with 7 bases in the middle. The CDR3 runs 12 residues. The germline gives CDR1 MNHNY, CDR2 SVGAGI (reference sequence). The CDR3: CASSPRKETQYF. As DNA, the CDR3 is TGTGCCAGCAGTCCCAGGAAAGAGACCCAGTACTTC.

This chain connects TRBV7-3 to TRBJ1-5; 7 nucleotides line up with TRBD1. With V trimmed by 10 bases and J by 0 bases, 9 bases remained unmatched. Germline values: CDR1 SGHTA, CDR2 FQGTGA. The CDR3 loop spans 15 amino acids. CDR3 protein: CATTRDSFSNQPQHF. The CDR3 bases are TGTGCCACCACCCGGGACAGTTTTAGCAATCAGCCCCAGCATTTT.